This TCR beta chain emerged from a study of blood T cell repertoires in COVID-19 (dated by TCRdb to between 2020 and 2021). For the wider study: Collaborator samples came from the United States, Italy and Spain and covered acute and convalescent phases of COVID-19. The dataset comprised deeply sampled blood TCRbeta repertoires from subjects exposed to, actively infected with, or recovered from COVID-19. The sample metadata nearly always contained a de-identified subject ID, COVID-19 status, age in years and sex. The samples were drawn from two sources: the first 160 participants of the ongoing ImmuneRACE study, and over 1,000 subjects contributed by 6 global collaborators. The repertoires were made available in a free public database intended to serve as a resource for research on the immune response to SARS-CoV-2. Where available, HLA class I and class II types were obtained from metadata supplied by the sample provider rather than from assay-based typing. The material from the prospective study consisted of cDNA or gDNA derived from T cells, B-cell-depleted T cells, or PBMCs. Results the study describes overall, beyond this receptor: The amount of clinical and demographic metadata varied by source and participant and was provided uncurated.

This clone has only one observation. The antigen this receptor binds is unknown. No much larger clone exists at a distance of one base, and base qualities are not known. TCRbeta CDR3 regions were amplified from genomic DNA by means of the immunoSEQ Assay, a bias-controlled multiplex PCR. Turning to the authors' computational methods: The number of nucleated cells in each sample was estimated from the amplification of reference gene primers within the assay. To quantify the absolute abundance of each unique TCRbeta CDR3 rearrangement, sequence reads were collapsed and filtered. Productive Simpson clonality was computed per sample as the square root of Simpson's diversity index over productive rearrangements. TCRdb provides this immuneACCESS table in a form limited to in-frame rearrangements. Some clones are lacking; in checked studies, under half of them reflect an unresolved V gene, and why the rest are absent is not known. V and J calls and clone size are copied from that table; D and trimming were computed from the DNA. Within this sample are fewer than 100,000 clones, with 80% to 95% of them counted one time only. The biggest ten clones account for under 0.8% of the sample.

Whole blood was collected in K2EDTA tubes by collaborating institutions according to the institutions' own protocols. For TCRbeta analysis, collaborator samples were shipped as frozen whole blood, as isolated PBMCs, or as DNA extracted from either sample type. Sequences were obtained from peripheral blood. The receptor was derived from a woman aged 80 or older with acute or convalescent COVID-19.

At the DNA level, the sequence is TGTGCCATCAGTGAACAGGGCCTGGGCACTGAAGCTTTCTTT. Translated, it reads CAISEQGLGTEAFF. The rearranged segments are TRBV10-3 and TRBJ1-1; tentative D gene TRBD1, with 6 bases matching. As encoded in the germline V gene, CDR1 is ENHRY while CDR2 is SYGVKD. Taken from cysteine to phenylalanine, the CDR3 has 14 residues. Only the CDR3 region is kept as DNA, spanning 42 bases read in frame from base 1. Trimming costs V 3 bases and J 4 bases, and their ends lie 12 bases apart.